This T cell receptor beta chain was obtained from a study of blood T cell repertoires in COVID-19. Study-level background: Researchers got acute and convalescent COVID-19 samples from the United States, Italy and Spain.

Clones were sequenced by immunoSEQ multiplex PCR, and TCRdb holds only the in-frame ones, with some missing. The sample records under 400,000 clones, about 90% being singletons. Sequenced input: peripheral blood. The clonotype originates from a woman aged 25-40 years with COVID-19, enrolled during active disease.

The CDR3 DNA follows: TGCGCCAGCAGCTTCGGACTAGCGGACACCGGGGAGCTGTTTTTT. Translation: CASSFGLADTGELFF. The V and J genes are TRBV5-1 and TRBJ2-2; 10 bases are shared with TRBD2. With 2 bases clipped from V and 3 bases from J, the junction kept 1 base outside the gene matches. Germline CDR1 is SGHRS and CDR2 is YFSETQ. The CDR3 is made up of 15 amino acids. Looking up the rest from reference TRBV5-1 and TRBJ2-2 gives the full variable domain: KAGVTQTPRYLIKTRGQQVTLSCSPISGHRSVSWYQQTPGQGLQFLFEYFSETQRNKGNFPGRFSGRQFSNSRSEMNVSTLELGDSALYLCASSFGLADTGELFFGEGSRLTVL.